Included here is one T cell receptor (beta chain) sequence, with context. Antigen specificity is unknown. Unmatched junction bases numbered 3, after V lost 3 bases and J lost 7 bases. The CDR3 loop spans 13 amino acids. CDR1 and CDR2 from the germline V gene are MNHEY and SMNVEV (reference sequence). Running of the v3.0 immunoSEQ assay took place at survey level. Assay: immunoSEQ multiplex PCR; the TCRdb copy retains only in-frame clones and omits some. Of 15,000 to 20,000 clones listed, 75% to 85% were seen once; the top ten hold less than 9.5%. The data belong to a study of long-term antiretroviral therapy in people with HIV. Whole-study results and caveats: Even long-term ART left TRB diversity below transplant donor controls, despite gains.

The sequenced sample was unsorted PBMCs, obtained at the start of antiretroviral therapy. This receptor was obtained from a man aged 25 to 40 with HIV. J is TRBJ1-2 and V is TRBV27, with 9 nucleotides matching TRBD1. CDR3 sequence (DNA): TGTGCCAGCAGTTTGGGACAGGGCCTTGGCTACACCTTC. It codes for CASSLGQGLGYTF.